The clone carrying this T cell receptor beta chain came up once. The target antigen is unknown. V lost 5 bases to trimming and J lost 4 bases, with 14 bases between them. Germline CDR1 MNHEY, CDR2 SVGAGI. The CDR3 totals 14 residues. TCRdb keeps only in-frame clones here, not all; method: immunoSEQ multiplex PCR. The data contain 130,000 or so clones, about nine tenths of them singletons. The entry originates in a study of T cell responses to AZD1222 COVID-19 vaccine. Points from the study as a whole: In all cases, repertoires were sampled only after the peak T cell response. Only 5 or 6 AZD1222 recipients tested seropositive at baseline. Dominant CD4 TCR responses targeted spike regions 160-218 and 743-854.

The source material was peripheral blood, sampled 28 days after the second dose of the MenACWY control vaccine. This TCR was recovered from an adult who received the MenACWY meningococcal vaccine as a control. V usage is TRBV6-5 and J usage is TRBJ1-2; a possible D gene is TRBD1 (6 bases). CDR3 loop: CASSTRTGTYGYTF. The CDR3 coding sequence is TGTGCCAGCAGTACACGAACAGGGACCTATGGCTACACCTTC.